This entry features one T cell receptor beta chain sequence. Antigen unknown. At the deep level, the assay was run. TCRdb's table, derived via immunoSEQ multiplex PCR, lists solely in-frame clones and lacks some. There are roughly 2,000,000 clones in the sample; around 96% occur only once, and less than 1.5% lies in the top ten. This specimen belongs to a study of shared clonotypes between healthy human individuals. Study conclusions and caveats: The study found lower generation probabilities in non-shared clonotypes than in those shared by all four donors.

The naive CD8 subset, CD45RO-negative cells positively selected for CCR7, excluded terminally differentiated effector memory CD45RA+ cells. Trimming left V 0 bases short and J 2 bases short, with 21 bases between. Germline-derived CDR1 and CDR2 are SGDLS and YYNGEE. The CDR3 is made up of 18 amino acids. The receptor comes from a man aged 18 to 29 in good health. Sequencing used naive CD8+ T cells sorted from blood. V is TRBV9 and J is TRBJ2-7; D is possibly TRBD1 (6 bases). The CDR3 protein is CASSVAPNAGDITYEQYF. For the CDR3, the DNA is TGTGCCAGCAGCGTAGCCCCCAACGCAGGGGATATCACCTACGAGCAGTACTTC. Complete variable domain (other parts from reference TRBV9 and TRBJ2-7): DSGVTQTPKHLITATGQRVTLRCSPRSGDLSVYWYQQSLDQGLQFLIQYYNGEERAKGNILERFSAQQFPDLHSELNLSSLELGDSALYFCASSVAPNAGDITYEQYFGPGTRLTVT.